These T cell receptor beta chains were read from a single sample in a study of Ad26.COV2.S vaccination and SARS-CoV-2 variants. Profiling relied on immunoSEQ multiplex PCR, and the TCRdb table lists in-frame clones only, not all of them. The sample lists around 400,000 clones, about nine tenths seen once, with about 2% in the top ten. The sample was peripheral blood, taken in a trial of Ad26.COV2.S vaccine versus placebo. Receptors were obtained from a person aged 18-65 years who received the Ad26.COV2.S COVID-19 vaccine or a placebo. Both conserved end residues are part of each CDR3. The D gene is left open where the match is weak. Expanded clones get a size class; other rows say once, few or many, or leave the size out.

j_call: TRBJ2-1
d_call: TRBD2
clone_size: NA
v_call: TRBV7-3
cdr3_aa: CASSLTTSGFYNEQFF
cdr3_nt: TGTGCCAGCAGCTTAACGACTAGCGGGTTTTACAATGAGCAGTTCTTC

j_call: TRBJ2-1
d_call: NA
clone_size: NA
v_call: TRBV21-1
cdr3_aa: CASSKCSSQVTCSYNEQFF
cdr3_nt: TGTGCCAGCAGCAAGTGTTCGTCTCAGGTAACGTGCTCCTACAATGAGCAGTTCTTC

j_call: TRBJ2-7
d_call: TRBD1
clone_size: NA
v_call: TRBV24-1
cdr3_aa: CATLLGDRPYEQYF
cdr3_nt: TGTGCCACCCTCCTGGGGGACAGACCCTACGAGCAGTACTTC

j_call: TRBJ1-6
d_call: NA
clone_size: NA
v_call: TRBV6-5
cdr3_aa: CASSPRENSPLHF
cdr3_nt: TGTGCCAGCAGTCCCAGGGAGAATTCACCCCTCCACTTT

j_call: TRBJ2-5
d_call: TRBD2
clone_size: few
v_call: TRBV6-1
cdr3_aa: CASSATSGRAKPRETQYF
cdr3_nt: TGTGCCAGCAGTGCGACTAGCGGGAGAGCGAAGCCTCGAGAGACCCAGTACTTC

j_call: TRBJ1-5
d_call: NA
clone_size: NA
v_call: TRBV15
cdr3_aa: CATSQIIGGSNQPQHF
cdr3_nt: TGTGCCACCAGCCAGATAATCGGGGGGAGCAATCAGCCCCAGCATTTT

j_call: TRBJ1-6
d_call: NA
clone_size: NA
v_call: TRBV5-1
cdr3_aa: CASSLDQGNSPLHF
cdr3_nt: TGCGCCAGCAGCTTGGACCAGGGAAATTCACCCCTCCACTTT

j_call: TRBJ2-7
d_call: TRBD2
clone_size: NA
v_call: TRBV5-4
cdr3_aa: CASSWRGGSSYEQYF
cdr3_nt: TGTGCCAGCAGCTGGCGCGGGGGGAGCTCCTACGAGCAGTACTTC

j_call: TRBJ2-5
d_call: NA
clone_size: NA
v_call: TRBV7-9
cdr3_aa: CASSPAGPLGGETQYF
cdr3_nt: TGTGCCAGCAGCCCGGCCGGACCCCTAGGCGGAGAGACCCAGTACTTC

j_call: TRBJ2-5
d_call: NA
clone_size: few
v_call: TRBV12-3/TRBV12-4
cdr3_aa: CASSLGETQYF
cdr3_nt: TGTGCCAGCAGTTTGGGAGAGACCCAGTACTTC

j_call: TRBJ2-5
d_call: NA
clone_size: NA
v_call: TRBV30
cdr3_aa: CAWSANGQQETQYF
cdr3_nt: TGTGCCTGGAGTGCGAATGGGCAGCAAGAGACCCAGTACTTC

j_call: TRBJ1-1
d_call: NA
clone_size: NA
v_call: TRBV29-1
cdr3_aa: CSVEDRLNTEAFF
cdr3_nt: TGCAGCGTTGAGGACAGACTGAACACTGAAGCTTTCTTT

j_call: TRBJ1-2
d_call: NA
clone_size: NA
v_call: TRBV4-1
cdr3_aa: CASSQGSTNYGYTF
cdr3_nt: TGCGCCAGCAGCCAAGGCAGCACTAACTATGGCTACACCTTC

j_call: TRBJ2-3
d_call: TRBD2
clone_size: NA
v_call: TRBV5-1
cdr3_aa: CASSQGTTLSTDTQYF
cdr3_nt: TGCGCCAGCAGCCAAGGGACTACCCTTAGCACAGATACGCAGTATTTT

j_call: TRBJ1-3
d_call: TRBD1
clone_size: NA
v_call: TRBV13
cdr3_aa: CASSSTGAGNTIYF
cdr3_nt: TGTGCCAGCAGCTCGACAGGGGCAGGAAACACCATATATTTT

j_call: TRBJ2-3
d_call: TRBD2
clone_size: NA
v_call: TRBV24-1
cdr3_aa: CATSDPRTSGRADTQYF
cdr3_nt: TGTGCCACCAGTGACCCCCGGACTAGCGGGAGGGCCGATACGCAGTATTTT

j_call: TRBJ2-7
d_call: TRBD2
clone_size: NA
v_call: TRBV9
cdr3_aa: CASSRTSGASYEQYF
cdr3_nt: TGTGCCAGCAGCAGGACTAGCGGGGCCTCCTACGAGCAGTACTTC

j_call: TRBJ2-7
d_call: NA
clone_size: NA
v_call: TRBV5-1
cdr3_aa: CASSFFRDSYEQYF
cdr3_nt: TGCGCCAGCAGCTTTTTCAGGGACTCCTACGAGCAGTACTTC

j_call: TRBJ1-6
d_call: NA
clone_size: NA
v_call: TRBV6-1
cdr3_aa: CASSEVGTSSYNSPLHF
cdr3_nt: TGTGCCAGCAGTGAAGTCGGGACGAGCTCCTATAATTCACCCCTCCACTTT

j_call: TRBJ1-1
d_call: NA
clone_size: NA
v_call: TRBV5-4
cdr3_aa: CASGGGYEAFF
cdr3_nt: TGTGCCAGCGGGGGAGGTTATGAAGCTTTCTTT

j_call: TRBJ2-7
d_call: NA
clone_size: once
v_call: TRBV29-1
cdr3_aa: CSVRGGRNYEQYF
cdr3_nt: TGCAGCGTGAGGGGAGGCAGGAACTACGAGCAGTACTTC

j_call: TRBJ2-2
d_call: NA
clone_size: NA
v_call: TRBV6-2/TRBV6-3
cdr3_aa: CASSYLPKRAGLPNTGELFF
cdr3_nt: TGTGCCAGCAGTTACCTCCCCAAACGAGCGGGCCTTCCGAACACCGGGGAGCTGTTTTTT

j_call: TRBJ1-3
d_call: NA
clone_size: NA
v_call: TRBV10-1
cdr3_aa: CASSDGRGSGNTIYF
cdr3_nt: TGCGCCAGCAGTGATGGACGGGGCTCTGGAAACACCATATATTTT

j_call: TRBJ1-5
d_call: NA
clone_size: NA
v_call: TRBV3-1/TRBV3-2
cdr3_aa: CASSQDYPGTPSNQPQHF
cdr3_nt: TGTGCCAGCAGCCAAGATTACCCAGGGACACCGAGCAATCAGCCCCAGCATTTT

j_call: TRBJ2-5
d_call: TRBD1
clone_size: NA
v_call: TRBV11-2
cdr3_aa: CASSYLRDRGRETQYF
cdr3_nt: TGTGCCAGCAGCTACCTCCGGGACAGGGGGCGAGAGACCCAGTACTTC

j_call: TRBJ2-7
d_call: NA
clone_size: NA
v_call: TRBV6-4
cdr3_aa: CASTDALRVEQYF
cdr3_nt: TGTGCCAGCACCGACGCCCTTCGGGTTGAGCAGTACTTC

j_call: TRBJ1-1
d_call: NA
clone_size: NA
v_call: TRBV28
cdr3_aa: CASSLTARHTEAFF
cdr3_nt: TGTGCCAGCAGTTTAACGGCCAGGCACACTGAAGCTTTCTTT

j_call: TRBJ1-1
d_call: NA
clone_size: NA
v_call: TRBV19
cdr3_aa: CASSISRGNTEAFF
cdr3_nt: TGTGCCAGTAGTATAAGTCGTGGGAACACTGAAGCTTTCTTT

j_call: TRBJ2-1
d_call: NA
clone_size: NA
v_call: TRBV28
cdr3_aa: CASSKTSLNEQFF
cdr3_nt: TGTGCCAGCAGCAAAACTAGTTTGAATGAGCAGTTCTTC

j_call: TRBJ2-1
d_call: NA
clone_size: NA
v_call: TRBV6-2/TRBV6-3
cdr3_aa: CASSYLSNEQFF
cdr3_nt: TGTGCCAGCAGTTATCTATCCAATGAGCAGTTCTTC

j_call: TRBJ1-1
d_call: TRBD1
clone_size: NA
v_call: TRBV12-3/TRBV12-4
cdr3_aa: CASGDRGFTEAFF
cdr3_nt: TGTGCCAGCGGGGACAGGGGGTTCACTGAAGCTTTCTTT

j_call: TRBJ2-5
d_call: TRBD1
clone_size: NA
v_call: TRBV7-2
cdr3_aa: CASSNRQGQETQYF
cdr3_nt: TGTGCCAGCAGTAATAGACAGGGCCAAGAGACCCAGTACTTC

j_call: TRBJ2-7
d_call: NA
clone_size: few
v_call: TRBV19
cdr3_aa: CATSGPTSYEQYF
cdr3_nt: TGTGCCACCTCCGGGCCAACCTCCTACGAGCAGTACTTC

j_call: TRBJ2-5
d_call: NA
clone_size: NA
v_call: TRBV7-6
cdr3_aa: CASSRPGPWEETQYF
cdr3_nt: TGTGCCAGCAGCCGACCGGGACCCTGGGAAGAGACCCAGTACTTC

j_call: TRBJ2-3
d_call: NA
clone_size: NA
v_call: TRBV20-1
cdr3_aa: CSARVVDTQYF
cdr3_nt: TGCAGTGCTAGAGTTGTCGATACGCAGTATTTT

j_call: TRBJ2-1
d_call: NA
clone_size: NA
v_call: TRBV19
cdr3_aa: CASSPYDLGVRNEQFF
cdr3_nt: TGTGCCAGTAGTCCCTACGATCTGGGAGTGAGAAATGAGCAGTTCTTC

j_call: TRBJ1-2
d_call: NA
clone_size: NA
v_call: TRBV5-1
cdr3_aa: CASSSRSPGRAGGYTF
cdr3_nt: TGCGCCAGCAGCTCCAGATCTCCAGGGAGGGCTGGGGGCTACACCTTC

j_call: TRBJ1-5
d_call: NA
clone_size: NA
v_call: TRBV28
cdr3_aa: CASSLGEPQHF
cdr3_nt: TGTGCCAGCAGTCTCGGGGAGCCCCAGCATTTT

j_call: TRBJ2-1
d_call: TRBD2
clone_size: NA
v_call: TRBV4-1
cdr3_aa: CASSQGLVGGPHNEQFF
cdr3_nt: TGCGCCAGCAGCCAAGGGCTTGTGGGAGGGCCGCACAATGAGCAGTTCTTC

j_call: TRBJ2-1
d_call: TRBD2
clone_size: NA
v_call: TRBV18
cdr3_aa: CASGPSGDSYNEQFF
cdr3_nt: TGTGCCAGCGGCCCTAGCGGGGACTCCTACAATGAGCAGTTCTTC

j_call: TRBJ2-1
d_call: NA
clone_size: NA
v_call: TRBV23-1
cdr3_aa: CASSQSKYPRQQALYNEQFF
cdr3_nt: TGCGCCAGCAGTCAATCAAAGTACCCCAGGCAGCAGGCGCTTTACAATGAGCAGTTCTTC

j_call: TRBJ1-5
d_call: NA
clone_size: NA
v_call: TRBV19
cdr3_aa: CATSPGRGNQPQHF
cdr3_nt: TGTGCCACCAGCCCAGGGAGGGGCAATCAGCCCCAGCATTTT

j_call: TRBJ1-5
d_call: TRBD1
clone_size: NA
v_call: TRBV28
cdr3_aa: CAGRQGNQPQHF
cdr3_nt: TGTGCCGGAAGACAGGGAAATCAGCCCCAGCATTTT

j_call: TRBJ2-3
d_call: TRBD2
clone_size: NA
v_call: TRBV4-3
cdr3_aa: CASSHELADSTDTQYF
cdr3_nt: TGCGCCAGCAGCCACGAACTAGCGGATAGCACAGATACGCAGTATTTT

j_call: TRBJ2-7
d_call: NA
clone_size: NA
v_call: TRBV9
cdr3_aa: CASSVGSSGSYEQYF
cdr3_nt: TGTGCCAGCAGCGTAGGCAGTAGCGGCTCCTACGAGCAGTACTTC

j_call: TRBJ2-3
d_call: NA
clone_size: NA
v_call: TRBV19
cdr3_aa: CASRTGRGTTDTQYF
cdr3_nt: TGTGCCAGTCGTACGGGCCGCGGAACCACAGATACGCAGTATTTT

j_call: TRBJ2-7
d_call: NA
clone_size: NA
v_call: TRBV24-1
cdr3_aa: CATSEALDYEQYF
cdr3_nt: TGTGCCACCAGTGAGGCACTAGACTACGAGCAGTACTTC

j_call: TRBJ2-2
d_call: NA
clone_size: few
v_call: TRBV9
cdr3_aa: CASSVSPRINTGELFF
cdr3_nt: TGTGCCAGCAGCGTAAGCCCCCGGATCAACACCGGGGAGCTGTTTTTT

j_call: TRBJ1-1
d_call: NA
clone_size: NA
v_call: TRBV9
cdr3_aa: CASSVEMNTEAFF
cdr3_nt: TGTGCCAGCAGCGTAGAAATGAACACTGAAGCTTTCTTT

j_call: TRBJ1-2
d_call: TRBD1
clone_size: NA
v_call: TRBV27
cdr3_aa: CASSFLDRGDYTF
cdr3_nt: TGTGCCAGCAGTTTCTTGGACAGGGGGGACTACACCTTC

j_call: TRBJ2-7
d_call: TRBD2
clone_size: NA
v_call: TRBV6-5
cdr3_aa: CASRRTSGNYEQYF
cdr3_nt: TGTGCCAGCAGGCGGACTAGCGGGAATTACGAGCAGTACTTC

j_call: TRBJ2-7
d_call: TRBD2
clone_size: NA
v_call: TRBV4-1
cdr3_aa: CASSQDWQRELSSYEQYF
cdr3_nt: TGCGCCAGCAGCCAAGATTGGCAGCGGGAACTAAGCTCCTACGAGCAGTACTTC

j_call: TRBJ2-7
d_call: NA
clone_size: NA
v_call: TRBV20-1
cdr3_aa: CSAADPYEQYF
cdr3_nt: TGCAGTGCGGCGGACCCCTACGAGCAGTACTTC

j_call: TRBJ2-1
d_call: TRBD1
clone_size: NA
v_call: TRBV11-2
cdr3_aa: CASSFSGARGLSSYNEQFF
cdr3_nt: TGTGCCAGCAGTTTTAGTGGGGCCAGGGGGCTTAGCTCCTACAATGAGCAGTTCTTC